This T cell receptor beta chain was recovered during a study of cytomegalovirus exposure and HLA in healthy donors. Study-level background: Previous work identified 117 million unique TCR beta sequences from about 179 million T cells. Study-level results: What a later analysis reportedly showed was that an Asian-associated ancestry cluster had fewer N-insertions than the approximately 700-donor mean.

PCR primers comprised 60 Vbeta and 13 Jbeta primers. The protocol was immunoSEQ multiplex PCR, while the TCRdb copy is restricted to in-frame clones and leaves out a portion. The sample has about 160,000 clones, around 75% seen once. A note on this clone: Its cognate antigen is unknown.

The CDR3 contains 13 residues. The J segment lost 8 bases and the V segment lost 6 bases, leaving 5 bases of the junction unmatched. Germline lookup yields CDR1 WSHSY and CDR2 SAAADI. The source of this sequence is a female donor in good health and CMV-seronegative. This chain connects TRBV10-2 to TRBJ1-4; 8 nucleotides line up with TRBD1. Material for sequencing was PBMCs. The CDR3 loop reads CASRDRVKEKLFF. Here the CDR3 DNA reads TGCGCCAGCAGGGACAGGGTAAAGGAAAAACTGTTTTTT.